What follows are 21 T cell receptor beta chains derived from one specimen sequenced in a study of cytomegalovirus exposure and HLA in healthy donors. Vbeta (60) and Jbeta (13) primers were used in the PCR. Clones were sequenced by immunoSEQ multiplex PCR, and TCRdb holds only the in-frame ones, with some missing. This sample yields 85,000 to 120,000 clones, of which more than 70% are seen a single time; roughly 2.5% belongs to the top ten. Sequencing used PBMCs. The receptor source for this set is a man between 40 and 49 years old in good health and CMV-seronegative.

The genes are TRBV2 and TRBJ2-7, with D maybe TRBD2 (6 bases). Per germline, CDR1 SNHLY and CDR2 FYNNEI. The CDR3 spans 11 residues. The ends were cut back, 5 bases at V and 6 bases at J, with 8 bases in the middle. CDR3 bases: TGTGCCAGCAGTTGGAGGGGCGAGCAGTACTTC. Encoded protein: CASSWRGEQYF.

The CDR3 bases are TGTGCCAGCAGATACCGCGGGACAGGGCGGGTGCAGGGCTACACCTTC. Amino acid sequence: CASRYRGTGRVQGYTF. The rearrangement joins TRBV28 to TRBJ1-2, with TRBD1 matching over 9 bases. J gave up 8 bases and V 6 bases, and 16 bases lay outside the gene matches. Germline V gene data show CDR1 as MDHEN and CDR2 as SYDVKM. The CDR3 is 16 amino acids.

This clone appeared a single time. This specimen includes other DNA sequences encoding the same CDR3. This chain connects TRBV5-1 to TRBJ2-3, with TRBD2 as a possible D gene (6 bases). V shed 0 bases and J shed 0 bases, with 11 bases lying between them. The length of the CDR3 is 16 residues. CDR1 is SGHRS and CDR2 is YFSETQ in the germline V gene. The chain's CDR3 is CASSLDGGGSTDTQYF. The DNA for the CDR3 is TGCGCCAGCAGCTTGGATGGTGGGGGGAGCACAGATACGCAGTATTTT.

The rearrangement uses TRBV16 and TRBJ1-1; possible D gene TRBD1, 5 bases. This CDR3 comprises 15 residues. V was cut by 0 bases and J by 4 bases, with 12 bases left in between. Germline CDR1 KGHSY, CDR2 FQNENV. The DNA for the CDR3 is TGTGCCAGCAGCCAATCTAGGGGCCTAGGCACTGAAGCTTTCTTT. This gives the protein CASSQSRGLGTEAFF.

In DNA form, the CDR3 reads TGTGCCAGCAGCCCGGGACTAGCGGGGGGTTCCGGGGAGCTGTTTTTT. Translation gives CASSPGLAGGSGELFF. The J gene is TRBJ2-2, the V gene TRBV7-2; 15 bases match TRBD2. CDR3 length: 16 residues. Germline CDR1 reads SGHTA; CDR2 reads FQGNSA. V was clipped by 5 bases and J by 6 bases; unmatched bases: 4.

The chain couples TRBV2 to TRBJ2-5; 7 bases are a match to TRBD2. The germline CDR1 and CDR2 sequences are SNHLY and FYNNEI. The CDR3 consists of 12 residues. The V and J ends lost 6 bases and 4 bases, in that order; junction bases with no gene match: 2. The CDR3 protein is CASRRLAETQYF. Written as DNA, the CDR3 is TGTGCCAGCAGGAGACTAGCAGAGACCCAGTACTTC.

The chain uses TRBV7-2 and TRBJ2-7, with D possibly being TRBD1 (6 bases). The ends were cut back, 4 bases at V and 6 bases at J, with 13 bases in the middle. The CDR3 covers 13 residues. Per the germline V gene, CDR1 is SGHTA and CDR2 is FQGNSA. Here the CDR3 DNA reads TGTGCCAGCAGCTCTACAGGGTTAAGCGAGCAGTACTTC. Translation gives CASSSTGLSEQYF. Variable domain in full (rest from reference TRBV7-2 and TRBJ2-7): GAGVSQSPSNKVTEKGKDVELRCDPISGHTALYWYRQSLGQGLEFLIYFQGNSAPDKSGLPSDRFSAERTGGSVSTLTIQRTQQEDSAVYLCASSSTGLSEQYFGPGTRLTVT.

The J gene is TRBJ1-3, the V gene TRBV19; 12 positions agree with TRBD1. With 7 bases clipped from V and 1 base from J, the junction kept 17 bases outside the gene matches. CDR1 and CDR2 (germline): LNHDA, SQIVND (reference sequence). The CDR3 is 20 amino acids. Here the CDR3 DNA reads TGTGCCAGTACCAAATTCTTGGGGACAGGGGGCGAATCATCTGGAAACACCATATATTTT. This encodes CASTKFLGTGGESSGNTIYF.

The chain is built from TRBV2 and TRBJ2-1, with 8 bases fitting TRBD1. Trimming removed 7 bases from V and 7 bases from J; junction bases left unmatched: 9. The CDR3 is 14 amino acids. The germline V gene has CDR1 SNHLY and CDR2 FYNNEI. CDR3 coding DNA: TGTGCCAGCATCGGGACAGGAAAGGGAAATGAGCAGTTCTTC. Translated, it gives CASIGTGKGNEQFF. Full variable domain (rest looked up from reference TRBV2 and TRBJ2-1): EPEVTQTPSHQVTQMGQEVILRCVPISNHLYFYWYRQILGQKVEFLVSFYNNEISEKSEIFDDQFSVERPDGSNFTLKIRSTKLEDSAMYFCASIGTGKGNEQFFGPGTRLTVL.

The V and J genes are TRBV27 and TRBJ2-7; weak D call: TRBD1 (6 bases). The ends were cut back, 0 bases at V and 5 bases at J, with 14 bases in the middle. The CDR3 consists of 15 residues. CDR1 MNHEY and CDR2 SMNVEV come from the germline V gene (reference sequence). The CDR3 sequence: CASSLSGQGKHEQYF. The CDR3 DNA is TGTGCCAGCAGTTTATCGGGGCAGGGGAAGCACGAGCAGTACTTC.

The rearrangement uses TRBV7-9 and TRBJ2-1; D is perhaps TRBD2 (5 bases). CDR1 is SEHNR, CDR2 FQNEAQ, per germline (reference sequence). V gave up 5 bases and J gave up 12 bases, with 20 bases separating them. This CDR3 has 14 residues. The CDR3 region has the DNA TGTGCCAGCAGCCCAACGAGAGGGATCACTAGGCAGTTCTTC. This sequence encodes CASSPTRGITRQFF. Combining the CDR3 with reference TRBV7-9 and TRBJ2-1 gives the whole variable domain DTGVSQNPRHKITKRGQNVTFRCDPISEHNRLYWYRQTLGQGPEFLTYFQNEAQLEKSRLLSDRFSAERPKGSFSTLEIQRTEQGDSAMYLCASSPTRGITRQFFGPGTRLTVL.

The chain joins TRBV7-9 to TRBJ2-7; D remains unclear. Trimming stripped 1 base from V and 9 bases from J, with 7 bases between. The germline gives CDR1 SEHNR, CDR2 FQNEAQ (reference sequence). CDR3 length: 11 residues. The CDR3 spells CASSLGLGQYF. The CDR3 coding sequence is TGTGCCAGCAGCTTAGGCCTAGGGCAGTACTTC.

The chain couples TRBV7-9 to TRBJ1-4, with a weak D call TRBD1 (6 bases). Germline values: CDR1 SEHNR, CDR2 FQNEAQ (reference sequence). This CDR3 has 15 amino acids. Between the trimmed V and J ends, which lost 5 bases and 2 bases, there was a span of 12 bases. The DNA for the CDR3 is TGTGCCAGCAGCCCCAGGGGACCCACTAATGAAAAACTGTTTTTT. It codes for CASSPRGPTNEKLFF.

The genes are TRBV7-9 and TRBJ1-5, with TRBD1 as a possible D gene (5 bases). Deletions cut 1 base from V and 9 bases from J, with 7 bases between. CDR3 length equals 12 residues. Germline V gene sequence: CDR1 SEHNR, CDR2 FQNEAQ (reference sequence). The CDR3 region is CASSLGRGPQHF. The CDR3 DNA is TGTGCCAGCAGCTTAGGTAGGGGGCCCCAGCATTTT.

The V call is TRBV21-1, the J call TRBJ1-5; TRBD1 reflects the table's D call only, with no check against the DNA. TRBV21-1 is given as a pseudogene. The CDR3 runs 14 residues. Written as DNA, the CDR3 is TGTGCCAGCAGCGCAAGTGCTCCAGTACAGCCCCAGCATTTT. Residues: CASSASAPVQPQHF.

For this clone: This sample includes further DNA sequences coding for the same CDR3. The V and J genes are TRBV18 and TRBJ1-3; a possible D gene is TRBD1 (6 bases). The CDR3 runs to 14 residues. With 6 bases removed from V and 1 base from J, the gap between germline ends came to 10 bases. Germline loops: CDR1 KGHSH, CDR2 LQKENI. CDR3 region: CASSPQGSGNTIYF. The CDR3 coding sequence is TGTGCCAGCTCTCCTCAGGGGTCTGGAAACACCATATATTTT.

As concerns this clone: The same CDR3 is also encoded by other DNA sequences in this sample. The rearrangement joins TRBV18 to TRBJ2-5, with 7 bases lining up with TRBD2. Germline V gene lookup returns CDR1 KGHSH and CDR2 LQKENI. The V segment lost 1 base and the J segment 5 bases; nucleotides outside the gene matches: 1. The CDR3 length is 13 residues. The DNA of the CDR3 is TGTGCCAGCTCACCACAGGGAGGGGAGACCCAGTACTTC. Translation: CASSPQGGETQYF.

This clone was picked up a small number of times. V gene TRBV5-1 combines with J gene TRBJ2-5; 9 bases are shared with TRBD1. V shed 4 bases and J 5 bases; nucleotides not matched to a gene: 6. There are 14 residues in the CDR3. Germline CDR1 is SGHRS and CDR2 is YFSETQ. As DNA, the CDR3 is TGCGCCAGCAGCAACAGGGGGCGGGAGGAGACCCAGTACTTC. Protein product: CASSNRGREETQYF.

This clone has more than one count but fewer than ten. This rearrangement joins TRBV7-8 to TRBJ2-7, with TRBD1 as a possible D gene (6 bases). Germline V lookup: CDR1 SGHVS, CDR2 FQNEAQ. Trimming pared 3 bases from V and 2 bases from J, leaving 11 bases between. CDR3 length: 14 residues. CDR3 residues: CASSFGTKAYEQYF. CDR3 DNA: TGTGCCAGCAGCTTCGGGACAAAGGCCTACGAGCAGTACTTC.

The sample holds a few counts of this clone. The V call is TRBV7-6, the J call TRBJ1-5, with D possibly matching TRBD1 (5 bases). CDR3 size: 16 residues. Between the trimmed V and J ends, which lost 5 bases and 0 bases, there was a span of 14 bases. Germline V gene data show CDR1 as SGHVS and CDR2 as FNYEAQ. The CDR3 protein is CASSPGIQYSNQPQHF. In nucleotides, the CDR3 is TGTGCCAGCAGCCCAGGGATACAGTATAGCAATCAGCCCCAGCATTTT.

The rearrangement joins TRBV6-1 to TRBJ1-3; 10 positions agree with TRBD1. Germline V CDR1 and CDR2: MNHNS, SASEGT. The CDR3 has 14 amino acids. Unmatched junction bases numbered 1, after V lost 6 bases and J lost 2 bases. The CDR3 region is CASRDRGPGNTIYF. The CDR3 nucleotides are TGTGCCAGCAGAGACAGGGGGCCTGGAAACACCATATATTTT.